The present entry profiles one T cell receptor beta chain with its context. Antigen unknown. The sample belongs to a study of OX40 agonist ivuxolimab in advanced cancers. For the study at large: Head and neck, renal cell, melanoma or hepatocellular carcinoma were the cancers that dose-escalation patients had. Participants, approximately 81% male, averaged 60 years of age, ranging from 23 to 79. Allowance was made for prior anti-PD-1, anti-PD-L1 or anti-CTLA-4 therapy, and about 37% had some.

TCRdb's table, derived via immunoSEQ multiplex PCR, lists solely in-frame clones and lacks some. Among roughly 93,000 clones listed, roughly four fifths were seen once. Whole-study findings and limits: CD8+ T cells were the subset that, on average, had more expanded clones than CD4+.

The sequences come from CD4+ or CD8+ T cells sorted from blood, collected in a trial of the OX40 agonist ivuxolimab. This clonotype was obtained from an adult with an advanced solid tumor such as melanoma, head and neck, liver or kidney cancer.

CDR3 DNA sequence: TGTGCCTGCTCTTACGGGACTGGATGGGATAATCAGCCCCAGCATTTT. This encodes CACSYGTGWDNQPQHF. The chain recombines TRBV30 with TRBJ1-5, with a tentative D call TRBD1 (5 bases). The CDR3 is made up of 16 amino acids. V lost 6 bases to trimming and J lost 4 bases, with 22 bases between them. The germline CDR1 and CDR2 sequences are GTSNPN and SVGIG (reference sequence).